What follows is one TCR beta chain and its context. This entry is derived from a study of blood T cell repertoires in COVID-19. Study overall: The cDNA or gDNA used as material had been derived from T cells, B-cell-depleted T cells, or PBMCs.

CDR3 size: 16 residues. Germline V gene data show CDR1 as SGDLS and CDR2 as YYNGEE. Losses at the gene ends were 4 bases for V and 6 bases for J; bases not matched to a gene: 9. Under the authors' procedure: Quantification of nucleated cells was approximated via reference gene primer amplification. Only in-frame clones appear in the TCRdb table, and some are missing; sequencing was by immunoSEQ multiplex PCR. That table gives V, J and clone size, and the DNA gave D and trimming. The table includes more than 250,000 clones, about 92% detected once. Study members were between roughly 18 and 100 years old and lived in fewer than 30 US regions.

The clonotype originates from a woman aged 25-40 years who had recovered from COVID-19. The specimen was PBMCs or T cells enriched from blood (not recorded which). The genes are TRBV9 and TRBJ2-1; TRBD2 matches 11 bases. CDR3 bases: TGTGCCAGCAGCTCGCGTATAGCGGGAGGGCCCAATGAGCAGTTCTTC. Translating gives CASSSRIAGGPNEQFF.